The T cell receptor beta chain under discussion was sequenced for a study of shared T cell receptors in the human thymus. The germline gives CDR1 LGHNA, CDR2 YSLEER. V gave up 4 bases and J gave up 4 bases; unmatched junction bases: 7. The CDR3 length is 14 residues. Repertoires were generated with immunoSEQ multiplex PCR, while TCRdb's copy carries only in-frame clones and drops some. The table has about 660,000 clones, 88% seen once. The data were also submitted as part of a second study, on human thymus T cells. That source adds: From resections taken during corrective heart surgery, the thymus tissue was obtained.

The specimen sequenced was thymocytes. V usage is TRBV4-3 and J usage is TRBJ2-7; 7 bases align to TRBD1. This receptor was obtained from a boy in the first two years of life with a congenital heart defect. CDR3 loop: CASSREGARYEQYF. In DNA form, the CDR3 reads TGCGCCAGCAGCCGCGAGGGGGCGAGGTACGAGCAGTACTTC.